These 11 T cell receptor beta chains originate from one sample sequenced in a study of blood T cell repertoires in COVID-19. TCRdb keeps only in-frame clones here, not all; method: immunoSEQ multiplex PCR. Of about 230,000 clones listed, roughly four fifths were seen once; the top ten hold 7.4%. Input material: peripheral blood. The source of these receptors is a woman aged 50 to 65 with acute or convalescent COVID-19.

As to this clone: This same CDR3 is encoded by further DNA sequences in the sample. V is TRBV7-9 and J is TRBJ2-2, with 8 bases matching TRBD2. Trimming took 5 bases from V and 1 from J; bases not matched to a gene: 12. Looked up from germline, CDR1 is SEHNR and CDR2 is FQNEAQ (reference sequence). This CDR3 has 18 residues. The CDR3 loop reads CASSPKKESGRNTGELFF. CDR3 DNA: TGTGCCAGCAGCCCGAAAAAGGAAAGCGGGAGGAACACCGGGGAGCTGTTTTTT.

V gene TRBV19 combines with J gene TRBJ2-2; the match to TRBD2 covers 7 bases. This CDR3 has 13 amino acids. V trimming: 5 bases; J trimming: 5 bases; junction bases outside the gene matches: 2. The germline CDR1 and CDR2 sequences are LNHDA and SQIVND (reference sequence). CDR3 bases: TGTGCCAGTAGTTTCGGGGGGACCGGGGAGCTGTTTTTT. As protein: CASSFGGTGELFF.

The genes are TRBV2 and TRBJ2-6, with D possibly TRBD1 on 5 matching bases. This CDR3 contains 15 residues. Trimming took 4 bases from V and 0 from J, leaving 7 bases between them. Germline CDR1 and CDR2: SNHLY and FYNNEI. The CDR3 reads CASSATVSGANVLTF. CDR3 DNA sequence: TGTGCCAGCAGTGCGACAGTCTCTGGGGCCAACGTCCTGACTTTC.

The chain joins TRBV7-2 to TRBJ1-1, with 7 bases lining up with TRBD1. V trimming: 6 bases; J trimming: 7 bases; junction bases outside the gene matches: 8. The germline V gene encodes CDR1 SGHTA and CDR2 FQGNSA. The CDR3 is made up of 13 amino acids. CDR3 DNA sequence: TGTGCCAGCAGTTGGTTCCGGGACAGTGAAGCTTTCTTT. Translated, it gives CASSWFRDSEAFF. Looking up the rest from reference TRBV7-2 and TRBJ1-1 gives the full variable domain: GAGVSQSPSNKVTEKGKDVELRCDPISGHTALYWYRQSLGQGLEFLIYFQGNSAPDKSGLPSDRFSAERTGGSVSTLTIQRTQQEDSAVYLCASSWFRDSEAFFGQGTRLTVV.

CDR3 coding DNA: TGCGCCAGCAGCCAAGATTGGCGGGGGGGCGGTGGTGAGCAGTTCTTC. Amino acid sequence: CASSQDWRGGGGEQFF. The rearrangement links TRBV4-3 to TRBJ2-1; 9 positions agree with TRBD2. CDR3 size: 16 residues. CDR1 is LGHNA and CDR2 is YSLEER in the germline V gene. Germline trimming cut 0 bases from V and 9 bases from J; bases unmatched to any gene: 9.

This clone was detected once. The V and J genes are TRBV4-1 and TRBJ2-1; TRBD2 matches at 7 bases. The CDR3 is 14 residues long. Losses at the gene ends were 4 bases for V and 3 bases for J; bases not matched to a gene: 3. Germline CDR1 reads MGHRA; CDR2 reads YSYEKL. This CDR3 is CASSLGGSYNEQFF. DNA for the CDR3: TGCGCCAGCAGCCTCGGCGGGAGCTACAATGAGCAGTTCTTC.

The CDR3 here is CASTNRAGGLETQYF. CDR3 DNA: TGTGCCAGCACCAATCGGGCGGGGGGGCTAGAGACCCAGTACTTC. The chain is built from TRBV2 and TRBJ2-5, with 9 bases that match TRBD2. V trimming: 7 bases; J trimming: 4 bases; junction bases outside the gene matches: 10. The CDR3 is made up of 15 amino acids. Germline CDR1 is SNHLY and CDR2 is FYNNEI.

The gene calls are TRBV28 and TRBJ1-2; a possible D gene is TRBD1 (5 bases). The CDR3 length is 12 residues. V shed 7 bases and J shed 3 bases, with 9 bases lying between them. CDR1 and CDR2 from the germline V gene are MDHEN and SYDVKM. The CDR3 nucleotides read TGTGCCAGCACCCCGGGGGACTATGGCTACACCTTC. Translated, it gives CASTPGDYGYTF.

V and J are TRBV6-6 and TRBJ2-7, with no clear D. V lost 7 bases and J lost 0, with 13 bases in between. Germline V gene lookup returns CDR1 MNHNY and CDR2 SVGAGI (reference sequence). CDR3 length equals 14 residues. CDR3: CASTPRSFSYEQYF. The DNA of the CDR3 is TGTGCCAGCACCCCTAGGTCCTTCTCCTACGAGCAGTACTTC.

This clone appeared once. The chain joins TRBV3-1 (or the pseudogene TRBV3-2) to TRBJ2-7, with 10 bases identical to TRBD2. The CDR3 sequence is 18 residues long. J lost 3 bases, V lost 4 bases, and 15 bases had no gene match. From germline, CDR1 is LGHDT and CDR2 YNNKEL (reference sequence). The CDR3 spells CASSPTPLLAGSSYEQYF. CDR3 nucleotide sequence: TGTGCCAGCAGCCCCACGCCCCTACTAGCGGGATCGAGCTACGAGCAGTACTTC.

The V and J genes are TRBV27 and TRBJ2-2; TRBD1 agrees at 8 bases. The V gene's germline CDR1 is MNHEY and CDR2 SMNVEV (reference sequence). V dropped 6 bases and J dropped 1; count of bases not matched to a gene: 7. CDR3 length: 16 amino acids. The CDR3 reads CASSSRTGRNTGELFF. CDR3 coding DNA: TGTGCCAGCAGCTCGCGGACAGGGAGGAACACCGGGGAGCTGTTTTTT.